Below are 3 T cell receptor beta chains sequenced from a single sample in a study of early T cells in non-severe SARS-CoV-2 infection. A single record per CDR3 protein comes from TCRdb applying MiXCR to the 5' RACE reads. Of about 100,000 distinct CDR3 sequences listed, over 10% are singletons. The material sequenced was whole blood. These receptors were taken from an adult who was a healthcare worker with PCR-confirmed SARS-CoV-2 infection or an uninfected control (not recorded which).

This chain uses TRBV20-1 with TRBJ1-6, with 7 bases matching TRBD1. The germline V gene encodes CDR1 DFQATT and CDR2 SNEGSKA (reference sequence). CDR3 size: 14 residues. Germline trimming cut 2 bases from V and 7 bases from J; bases unmatched to any gene: 5. CDR3 sequence reads: CSARQGQFNSPLHF. CDR3 nucleotide sequence: TGCAGTGCTAGACAGGGACAGTTCAATTCACCCCTCCACTTT.

This clonotype was seen a few times. The chain is built from TRBV6-2 or TRBV6-3 and TRBJ1-5; D is uncertain. Germline CDR1 reads MNHEY; CDR2 reads SVGEGT. V dropped 2 bases and J dropped 0 bases, with 14 bases sitting between them. The CDR3 covers 17 residues. Here the CDR3 reads CASSYHGKEYSNQPQHF. DNA for the CDR3: TGTGCCAGCAGTTACCATGGGAAGGAGTATAGCAATCAGCCCCAGCATTTT.

V gene TRBV20-1 combines with J gene TRBJ1-2; tentatively, D is TRBD1 (6 bases). The germline CDR1 and CDR2 sequences are DFQATT and SNEGSKA (reference sequence). The CDR3 runs to 15 residues. Trimming shortened V by 2 bases and J by 5 bases, and 18 bases separated the two germline ends. CDR3 amino acids: CSARRGKGEGYGYTF. The CDR3, as DNA: TGCAGTGCTAGACGGGGCAAGGGGGAGGGATATGGCTACACCTTC.